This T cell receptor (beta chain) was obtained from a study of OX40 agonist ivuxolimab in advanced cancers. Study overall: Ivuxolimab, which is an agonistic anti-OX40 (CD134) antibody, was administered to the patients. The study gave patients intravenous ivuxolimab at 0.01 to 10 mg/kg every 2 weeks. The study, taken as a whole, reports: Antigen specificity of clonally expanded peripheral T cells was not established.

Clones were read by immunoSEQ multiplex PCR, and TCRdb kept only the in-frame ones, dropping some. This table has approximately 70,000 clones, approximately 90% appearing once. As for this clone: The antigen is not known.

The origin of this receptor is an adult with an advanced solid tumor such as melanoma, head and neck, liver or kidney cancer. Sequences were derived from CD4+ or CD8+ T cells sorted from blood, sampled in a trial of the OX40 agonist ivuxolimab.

Here the CDR3 reads CASSPGGETQYF. CDR3 nucleotide sequence: TGTGCCAGCTCACCCGGCGGGGAGACCCAGTACTTC. This chain links TRBV18 with TRBJ2-5; D is possibly TRBD2 (5 bases). CDR3 length: 12 amino acids. Germline CDR1 is KGHSH and CDR2 is LQKENI. Trimming removed 3 bases at V and 5 bases at J, with 7 bases between.